The rows below give T cell receptor beta chains drawn from one sample of a study of beta chain features in type 1 diabetes. Only in-frame clones appear in the TCRdb table, and some are missing; sequencing was by immunoSEQ multiplex PCR. This sample yields more than 300,000 clones, of which about a tenth are seen a single time; over 0.95% belongs to the top ten. The sequenced sample consisted of central memory CD4+ T cells from blood. Receptors originate from a man aged 25-40 years with type 1 diabetes. Each CDR3 is given with its conserved first and last residue. A D gene is named only where the DNA matches it firmly. Size is omitted from some rows. Given values are once, few, many or a class for expanded clones.

-,-,TRBV10-3,TRBJ2-3,CASSEGLVWADTQYF,TGTGCCAGCAGTGAAGGTCTAGTTTGGGCAGATACGCAGTATTTT
few,-,TRBV11-2,TRBJ1-2,CASSSNLYGYTF,TGTGCCAGCAGCTCGAACCTCTATGGCTACACCTTC
-,TRBD2,TRBV6-5,TRBJ2-5,CASSFYSGDQETQYF,TGTGCCAGCAGTTTCTATAGCGGGGACCAAGAGACCCAGTACTTC
few,TRBD1,TRBV7-9,TRBJ1-1,CASSLGQAGANTEAFF,TGTGCCAGCAGCCTTGGACAGGCCGGGGCGAACACTGAAGCTTTCTTT
-,TRBD1,TRBV19,TRBJ2-1,CASRTGGAGNEQFF,TGTGCCAGTAGGACAGGGGGCGCAGGCAATGAGCAGTTCTTC
few,TRBD2,TRBV10-3,TRBJ2-3,CAISGPGLAVGSTDTQYF,TGTGCCATCAGTGGCCCGGGACTAGCCGTTGGGAGCACAGATACGCAGTATTTT
few,-,TRBV7-9,TRBJ1-1,CASSPDLGWTEAFF,TGTGCCAGCAGCCCGGATTTGGGTTGGACTGAAGCTTTCTTT
many,-,TRBV10-3,TRBJ2-5,CAISDQGQETQYF,TGTGCCATCAGTGACCAAGGCCAAGAGACCCAGTACTTC
-,-,TRBV5-4,TRBJ1-6,CASSTKTQGSYNSPLHF,TGTGCCAGCAGCACAAAAACACAGGGATCCTATAATTCACCCCTCCACTTT
few,-,TRBV20-1,TRBJ2-7,CSASGDHEQYF,TGCAGTGCTAGTGGGGACCACGAGCAGTACTTC
-,-,TRBV7-2,TRBJ2-5,CASSSRQETQYF,TGTGCCAGCAGCTCCCGCCAGGAGACCCAGTACTTC
-,-,TRBV6-1,TRBJ2-3,CASSRTVQADTQYF,TGTGCCAGCAGCCGAACCGTCCAGGCAGATACGCAGTATTTT
many,-,TRBV4-3,TRBJ2-5,CASSQEAGLETQYF,TGCGCCAGCAGCCAAGAAGCGGGTCTCGAGACCCAGTACTTC
-,-,TRBV5-5,TRBJ1-6,CASSLAPDSLNSPLHF,TGTGCCAGCAGCTTGGCCCCCGACAGCTTGAATTCACCCCTCCACTTT
-,-,TRBV27,TRBJ1-6,CASNLGFGNSPLHF,TGTGCCAGCAACTTGGGCTTCGGGAATTCACCCCTCCACTTT
-,-,TRBV28,TRBJ1-2,CASSLRNSGYTF,TGTGCCAGCAGTTTAAGGAACTCTGGCTACACCTTC
few,-,TRBV27,TRBJ1-2,CASSPGWLGNGYTF,TGTGCCAGCAGTCCCGGTTGGCTTGGGAATGGCTACACCTTC
few,TRBD1,TRBV18,TRBJ2-7,CASSIQGVGSYEQYF,TGTGCCAGCTCAATTCAGGGGGTCGGCTCCTACGAGCAGTACTTC
few,-,TRBV6-6,TRBJ2-5,CASSSGLASRAETQYF,TGTGCCAGCAGTTCGGGCTTGGCTAGCAGGGCAGAGACCCAGTACTTC
-,-,TRBV28,TRBJ1-1,CASSRPDRNTEAFF,TGTGCCAGCAGTCGCCCGGACAGAAACACTGAAGCTTTCTTT
many,-,TRBV28,TRBJ1-3,CASSFGQIGNTIYF,TGTGCCAGCAGTTTCGGGCAAATTGGAAACACCATATATTTT
-,-,TRBV9,TRBJ2-2,CASSVNVNTGELFF,TGTGCCAGCAGCGTAAACGTTAACACCGGGGAGCTGTTTTTT
few,-,TRBV7-2,TRBJ2-1,CASSTRGRNEQFF,TGTGCCAGCAGCACGCGGGGAAGGAATGAGCAGTTCTTC